Included here is one TCR beta chain sequence, with context. The antigen this receptor binds is unknown. No much larger clone exists at a distance of one base, and base qualities are not known. The entry originates in a study of relationships among human T cell subsets (dated 2010 in TCRdb). As for the study more broadly: Eight distinct blood T cell populations were sequenced: pan T, CD8 cytotoxic, regulatory, Th1, Th2, naive plus transitional, activated and memory cells.

T cell subsets were isolated with Miltenyi superparamagnetic beads coated with subset-specific monoclonal antibodies. Every T cell population came from peripheral blood. Ficoll separation was used to obtain mononuclear cells from whole blood, after which anti-CD14 microbeads were used to deplete monocytes. The isolated cell populations were resuspended in RNAprotect reagent immediately. The pan T sample consisted of CD3+ T cells in general. Overall study outcomes, separate from this receptor: Substantial CDR3 sharing among Th1, Th2 and regulatory T cells was interpreted as suggesting stochastic cell fate choices. T cell counts went unrecorded for a couple of pan T samples, which were processed alongside pan B cells. Over 55% of CD8+ cytotoxic sequences were found to belong to clones with over 100 reads, whereas few such clones were observed in the regulatory and Th2 subsets. V, D and J usage, CDR3 length and N-nucleotide additions showed no statistically significant differences among the seven subsets. A CD4+CD8+ double-positive population could not be ruled out by the bead-based sorting.

Libraries were built with multiplex PCR. Instrument used: 454 GS FLX. Semiquantitative ARM-PCR was used to amplify the TCR alpha and beta CDR3 regions from mRNA. In ARM-PCR, tagged nested gene-specific primers were applied first, and communal superprimers then carried out the exponential amplification. Exonuclease was used to remove the nested primers before the first-round PCR products went through the second amplification round. Sequencing of the amplicons was performed on the 454 platform, which allows millions of DNA fragments to be sequenced rapidly without cloning bias. An effective read was defined as a read mappable to both V and J germline segments. As for the authors' bioinformatics: IRmap was used to assign reads to germline V, D and J segments, relying on pyromap, a Smith-Waterman modification adapted to 454 sequencing errors. Cutoffs set at the 99th percentile of alignment scores from simulated random sequences were applied to filter D-beta assignments. CDR3 was defined as the amino acids lying between the conserved V-segment Y[YFLI]C motif and the J-segment [FW]GXGT motif. A compound Poisson process model, previously applied to large-scale EST data, was used to estimate repertoire diversity. A procedure for detecting cross-contamination was applied so that sample contamination could be argued against as the origin of shared CDR3s. Starting from the raw public reads, TCRdb applied fastp trimming at Q25, assembled clones with MiXCR and retained in-frame beta chains. Rows are unified per CDR3 protein, each entry keeping the most common DNA and genes. TCRdb's processing, not the study's, gives the V and J calls here. For this sample there are approximately 4,500 distinct CDR3 sequences; approximately 84% appear just once. 29% of the sample is in the top ten clones.

The cysteine opens and the phenylalanine closes a CDR3 of 17 amino acids. Only the CDR3 DNA stays, 51 bases, in frame from base 1. At the junction V is shortened by 5 bases and J by 2 bases, with 21 bases in between. Looking up the germline V gene (reference sequence) yields CDR1 PRHDT and CDR2 FYEKMQ. This sequence uses TRBV13 and TRBJ1-2; the D gene is unclear. Sample: total T cells sorted from blood. This specimen's cell subset or site label, per the study, means: CD3+ T cells in general. The receptor comes from a man in his forties or fifties in good health. The DNA sequence is given as TGTGCCAGCAGCCGGGCAAAATACCCGGCGGGGAACTATGGCTACACCTTC. Its product reads: CASSRAKYPAGNYGYTF.